Below, 23 T cell receptor beta chains from the same sample are listed, as sequenced in a study of blood T cell repertoires in COVID-19. Assay: immunoSEQ multiplex PCR; the TCRdb copy retains only in-frame clones and omits some. In the table there are about 85,000 clones, roughly 87% of which are singletons. The sample comprised peripheral blood. The receptors originated from a man aged 55 to 70 with acute or convalescent COVID-19.

The chain joins TRBV12-3 or TRBV12-4 to TRBJ1-1; the D is unclear. Trimming took off 4 bases at V and 7 bases at J, with 13 bases between the two ends. The length of the CDR3 is 13 residues. For the CDR3, the DNA is TGTGCCAGCAGTTCCCCCCGCGGGGTTGAAGCTTTCTTT. As protein: CASSSPRGVEAFF.

This clone has a handful of counts. The gene calls are TRBV19 and TRBJ1-1; 7 bases align to TRBD1. With 8 bases clipped from V and 6 bases from J, the junction kept 3 bases outside the gene matches. This CDR3 region has 11 residues. Germline V lookup: CDR1 LNHDA, CDR2 SQIVND (reference sequence). The CDR3 is CASQGVAEAFF. The CDR3 coding sequence is TGTGCCAGTCAGGGGGTGGCTGAAGCTTTCTTT.

The rearrangement uses TRBV7-2 and TRBJ1-5, with TRBD1 matching over 8 bases. The germline V gene has CDR1 SGHTA and CDR2 FQGNSA. With V trimmed by 5 bases and J by 7 bases, 7 bases remained unmatched. CDR3 length: 14 amino acids. In DNA form, the CDR3 reads TGTGCCAGCAGCCCGGACAGGGTTTTGCAGCCCCAGCATTTT. It translates to CASSPDRVLQPQHF. Full variable domain (outside the CDR3, taken from reference TRBV7-2 and TRBJ1-5): GAGVSQSPSNKVTEKGKDVELRCDPISGHTALYWYRQSLGQGLEFLIYFQGNSAPDKSGLPSDRFSAERTGGSVSTLTIQRTQQEDSAVYLCASSPDRVLQPQHFGDGTRLSIL.

This chain joins TRBV27 and TRBJ2-7; tentative D call: TRBD1 (5 bases). V dropped 2 bases and J dropped 7 bases, with 12 bases sitting between them. The germline gives CDR1 MNHEY, CDR2 SMNVEV (reference sequence). The CDR3 runs 13 residues. CDR3 nucleotide sequence: TGTGCCAGCAGTTTAAGGGGATTGGGGGAGCAGTACTTC. Amino acids: CASSLRGLGEQYF.

The CDR3 here is CASSLNESPGEQYF. The CDR3 DNA sequence: TGCGCCAGCAGCCTGAACGAATCCCCCGGCGAGCAGTACTTC. The J gene is TRBJ2-7, the V gene TRBV5-1; no reliable D call. V gave up 4 bases and J gave up 6 bases, with 17 bases separating them. CDR1 and CDR2 from the germline V gene are SGHRS and YFSETQ. CDR3 length: 14 amino acids.

This chain uses TRBV11-2 with TRBJ1-4; TRBD1 is a possible D gene (6 bases). The V gene lost 5 bases and the J gene lost 3 bases, with 16 bases spanning the gap. The CDR3 consists of 16 residues. Germline loops: CDR1 SGHAT, CDR2 FQNNGV. The CDR3 DNA reads TGTGCCAGCAGCCCTAGGGTACAGGGAGCTAATGAAAAACTGTTTTTT. This encodes CASSPRVQGANEKLFF.

The chain recombines TRBV5-6 with TRBJ1-1, with D hard to call. This CDR3 contains 13 residues. The V gene lost 0 bases and the J gene lost 8 bases, with 11 bases spanning the gap. The germline gives CDR1 SGHDT, CDR2 YYEEEE. DNA for the CDR3: TGTGCCAGCAGCTTGGTGACGGAGGGAGAAGCTTTCTTT. Protein sequence: CASSLVTEGEAFF.

Concerning this clone itself: Other DNA sequences in this sample translate to the same CDR3. This rearrangement joins TRBV5-4 to TRBJ2-5, with 15 bases identical to TRBD2. V lost 4 bases, J lost 5 bases, and 9 bases stayed unmatched. Germline loops: CDR1 SGHNT, CDR2 YYREEE (reference sequence). The CDR3 sequence is 17 residues long. DNA for the CDR3: TGTGCCAGCAGCCCCGGACTAGCGGGGGGGCCGGAGGAGACCCAGTACTTC. It codes for CASSPGLAGGPEETQYF.

The chain carries TRBV6-2 or TRBV6-3 and TRBJ2-1, with TRBD1 matching over 11 bases. The CDR3 loop spans 16 amino acids. Germline CDR1 is MNHEY and CDR2 is SVGEGT. Trimming at V came to 0 bases and at J to 7 bases, leaving 5 bases not matched to a gene. In DNA, the CDR3 is TGTGCCAGCAGTTACTCGCGGACAGGGGGCTTGAATGAGCAGTTCTTC. Protein: CASSYSRTGGLNEQFF.

This sequence joins TRBV30 and TRBJ2-5, with TRBD2 identical over 11 bases. J was trimmed by 5 bases and V by 3 bases; bases with no gene match: 5. Germline loops: CDR1 GTSNPN, CDR2 SVGIG (reference sequence). The CDR3 covers 14 residues. The CDR3 coding sequence is TGTGCCTGGAGCACGCTAGCGGGGGGCGAGACCCAGTACTTC. Encoded protein: CAWSTLAGGETQYF.

This clone was recorded only once. The chain joins TRBV5-4 to TRBJ1-4, with D possibly matching TRBD1 (5 bases). The germline gives CDR1 SGHNT, CDR2 YYREEE (reference sequence). V gave up 4 bases and J gave up 0 bases, with 16 bases separating them. The length of the CDR3 is 17 residues. The CDR3 loop reads CASSEDAGTATNEKLFF. In DNA form, the CDR3 reads TGTGCCAGCAGCGAGGATGCAGGGACTGCAACTAATGAAAAACTGTTTTTT.

V usage is TRBV5-1 and J usage is TRBJ1-3; 8 positions match TRBD1. This CDR3 is built from 15 residues. The germline gives CDR1 SGHRS, CDR2 YFSETQ. V lost 4 bases, J lost 3 bases, and 6 bases stayed unmatched. The CDR3 region is CASSASGGIGNTIYF. CDR3 DNA: TGCGCCAGCAGCGCTTCAGGGGGCATTGGAAACACCATATATTTT.

The rearrangement links TRBV19 to TRBJ1-6; 8 nucleotides align to TRBD1. V lost 4 bases, J lost 7 bases, and 6 bases stayed unmatched. The CDR3 is made up of 15 amino acids. Germline CDR1 and CDR2: LNHDA and SQIVND (reference sequence). CDR3 sequence: CASSTWTGRNSPLHF. CDR3 coding DNA: TGTGCCAGTAGTACTTGGACAGGGCGGAATTCACCCCTCCACTTT.

The chain employs TRBV7-2 and TRBJ2-5; 11 bases agree with TRBD2. Germline V lookup: CDR1 SGHTA, CDR2 FQGNSA. V lost 3 bases and J lost 0; bases outside the gene matches: 9. The CDR3 sequence is 18 residues long. CDR3 coding DNA: TGTGCCAGCAGCTTTAGACTAGCGGGGATGGGGGACCAAGAGACCCAGTACTTC. Translating gives CASSFRLAGMGDQETQYF.

The chain employs TRBV18 and TRBJ1-5; D possibly corresponds to TRBD1 (5 bases). Trimming left V 0 bases short and J 4 bases short, with 10 bases between. Germline V gene data show CDR1 as KGHSH and CDR2 as LQKENI. CDR3 length: 15 amino acids. CDR3 bases: TGTGCCAGCTCACCACCCTCAGGGACTAATCAGCCCCAGCATTTT. Its translation is CASSPPSGTNQPQHF.

The genes are TRBV2 and TRBJ2-7, with TRBD2 identical over 13 bases. The CDR3 runs 18 residues. Germline trimming cut 6 bases from V and 2 bases from J; bases unmatched to any gene: 13. Germline loops: CDR1 SNHLY, CDR2 FYNNEI. CDR3 in amino acids: CASRGTSGVFPLPYEQYF. The CDR3 DNA reads TGTGCCAGCAGGGGGACTAGCGGGGTATTTCCTCTCCCCTACGAGCAGTACTTC.

The J gene is TRBJ1-5, the V gene TRBV10-3; D may be TRBD1 (6 bases). There are 13 residues in the CDR3. In germline, CDR1 is ENHRY, CDR2 SYGVKD. The V gene lost 4 bases and the J gene lost 2 bases, with 6 bases spanning the gap. The CDR3 DNA is TGTGCCATCAGTGGACAGGGCAATCAGCCCCAGCATTTT. This gives the protein CAISGQGNQPQHF.

V is TRBV2 and J is TRBJ2-7, with D possibly TRBD2 on 6 matching bases. Germline CDR1 and CDR2: SNHLY and FYNNEI. The CDR3 contains 14 residues. Trimming took off 7 bases at V and 0 bases at J, with 13 bases between the two ends. As DNA, the CDR3 is TGTGCCAGCACCCCCATGGACTACTCCTACGAGCAGTACTTC. This sequence encodes CASTPMDYSYEQYF.

The genes are TRBV6-2 or TRBV6-3 and TRBJ2-2, with D uncertain. With 2 bases removed from V and 1 base from J, the gap between germline ends came to 8 bases. Germline lookup yields CDR1 MNHEY and CDR2 SVGEGT. This CDR3 comprises 15 residues. This chain's CDR3 is CASSYGRRNTGELFF. The CDR3 DNA reads TGTGCCAGCAGTTACGGTAGGAGGAACACCGGGGAGCTGTTTTTT.

The chain combines TRBV7-2 with TRBJ2-1; TRBD2 might be the D (5 bases). V was pared by 6 bases and J by 2 bases, with 8 bases between. This CDR3 is 13 amino acids long. CDR1 SGHTA and CDR2 FQGNSA come from the germline V gene. Here the CDR3 reads CASRAGAYNEQFF. CDR3 DNA sequence: TGTGCCAGCAGAGCCGGGGCCTACAATGAGCAGTTCTTC.

This chain connects TRBV11-3 to TRBJ2-3, with 8 nucleotides matching TRBD2. Germline V gene lookup returns CDR1 SGHNT and CDR2 YENEEA. Trimming removed 5 bases from V and 2 bases from J; junction bases left unmatched: 9. CDR3 length equals 16 residues. CDR3 amino acids: CASSQAGGANTDTQYF. In DNA form, the CDR3 reads TGTGCCAGCAGCCAAGCCGGGGGGGCTAACACAGATACGCAGTATTTT.

The V gene is TRBV6-4, the J gene TRBJ1-4, with TRBD1 as a possible D gene (5 bases). Deletions cut 0 bases from V and 8 bases from J, with 10 bases between. Germline-derived CDR1 and CDR2 are MRHNA and SNTAGT. This CDR3 is built from 14 residues. The CDR3 DNA is TGTGCCAGCAGTGACTCCGGGGGGTGGGAAAAACTGTTTTTT. Translating gives CASSDSGGWEKLFF.

The chain joins TRBV6-5 to TRBJ2-5; D ambiguous. This CDR3 comprises 14 residues. V lost 0 bases and J 2 bases, leaving 7 bases between the germline ends. The germline V gene has CDR1 MNHEY and CDR2 SVGAGI. The CDR3 here is CASSYSDLQETQYF. The DNA for the CDR3 is TGTGCCAGCAGTTACTCAGACTTGCAAGAGACCCAGTACTTC.